Sequencing of this TCR beta chain was carried out in a study of cytomegalovirus exposure and HLA in healthy donors. Study outcomes and limitations: The classifier was said to identify cytomegalovirus status with high specificity and sensitivity. Rarity characterized most TCR sequences, yet some public TCRs appeared in many donors.

Concerning this clone: Its antigen is undetermined.

TCRdb keeps only in-frame clones here, not all; method: immunoSEQ multiplex PCR. The table includes more than 200,000 clones, about nine tenths detected once. The sequenced material came from PBMCs. The receptor's source is a woman aged 25-40 years in good health and CMV-seronegative.

DNA of the CDR3: TGTGCCAGCAGCCGTACAGGGAACACTGAAGCTTTCTTT. This translates into CASSRTGNTEAFF. J is TRBJ1-1 and V is TRBV9, with a tentative D call TRBD1 (5 bases). The V and J ends lost 4 bases and 1 base respectively, with 8 bases between them. The CDR3 loop spans 13 amino acids. Germline values: CDR1 SGDLS, CDR2 YYNGEE.